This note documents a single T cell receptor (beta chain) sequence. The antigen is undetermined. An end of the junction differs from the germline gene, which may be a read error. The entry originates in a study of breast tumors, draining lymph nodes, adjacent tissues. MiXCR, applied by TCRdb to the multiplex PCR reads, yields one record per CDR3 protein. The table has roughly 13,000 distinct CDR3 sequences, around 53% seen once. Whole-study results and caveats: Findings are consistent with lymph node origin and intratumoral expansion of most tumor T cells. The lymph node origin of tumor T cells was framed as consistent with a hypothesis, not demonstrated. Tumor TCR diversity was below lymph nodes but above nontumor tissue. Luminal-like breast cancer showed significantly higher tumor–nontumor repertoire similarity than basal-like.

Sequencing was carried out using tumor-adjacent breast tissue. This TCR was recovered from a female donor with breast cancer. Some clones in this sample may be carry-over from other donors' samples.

The CDR3 bases are TGTGCCAGTAGTAGGGACGGCCTCTACGGGCAGTACTTC. Its protein product is CASSRDGLYGQYF. The genes are TRBV19 and TRBJ2-7; D might be TRBD1 or TRBD2, each matching 5 bases. There are 13 residues in the CDR3. The germline gives CDR1 LNHDA, CDR2 SQIVND (reference sequence).